This is a list of T cell receptor beta chains from one sample in a study of T-cell memory formation after mild COVID-19. TCRdb fed the 5' RACE reads into MiXCR, producing one record per CDR3 protein. The sample lists more than 250,000 distinct CDR3 sequences, roughly a sixth seen once, with more than 20% in the top ten. The sample taken for sequencing was PBMCs or a T cell subset sorted from them (not recorded which). The receptor set was obtained from a man between 18 and 35 years old who had mild COVID-19 (a few samples of this study predate the infection). Cell type and time point are not known. CDR3s include the opening cysteine and the closing phenylalanine or tryptophan. D genes are given only for firm matches. A clone size is listed for some rows: how often the clone was seen (once, few, many), or a class if it is expanded.

J gene,V gene,clone size,D gene,CDR3 protein,CDR3 DNA
TRBJ1-2,TRBV4-3,few,NA,CASSQAGFGYTF,TGCGCCAGCAGCCAAGCAGGGTTTGGCTACACCTTC
TRBJ2-1,TRBV7-9,few,TRBD2,CASSPLAVTYNEQFF,TGTGCCAGCAGCCCGCTAGCGGTTACCTACAATGAGCAGTTCTTC
TRBJ2-6,TRBV25-1,few,NA,CASSEYGSGANVLTF,TGTGCCAGCAGTGAATACGGCTCTGGGGCCAACGTCCTGACTTTC
TRBJ1-2,TRBV6-5,NA,TRBD1,CASSYSTGVYGYTF,TGTGCCAGCAGTTACTCGACAGGGGTCTATGGCTACACCTTC
TRBJ2-7,TRBV9,NA,TRBD2,CASSPRTSGSNEQYF,TGTGCCAGCAGCCCTCGGACTAGCGGGAGCAACGAGCAGTACTTC
TRBJ1-1,TRBV29-1,few,NA,CSVGRGDTEAFF,TGCAGCGTGGGGAGGGGAGACACTGAAGCTTTCTTT
TRBJ2-2,TRBV5-1,NA,NA,CASSLVARNTGELFF,TGCGCCAGCAGCTTGGTTGCGCGGAACACCGGGGAGCTGTTTTTT
TRBJ1-2,TRBV4-1,NA,NA,CASSQVVNSEDYTF,TGCGCCAGCAGCCAAGTGGTTAACTCGGAAGACTACACCTTC
TRBJ1-3,TRBV6-6,NA,NA,CASSYSRQSWGTIYF,TGTGCCAGCAGTTACTCGAGACAGTCCTGGGGGACCATATATTTT
TRBJ2-1,TRBV5-5,NA,TRBD2,CASSLTSGGYYNEQFF,TGTGCCAGCAGCCTGACTAGCGGGGGATACTACAATGAGCAGTTCTTC
TRBJ1-1,TRBV12-3/TRBV12-4,NA,NA,CASTGASEAFF,TGTGCCAGCACAGGGGCTTCTGAAGCTTTCTTT
TRBJ2-3,TRBV7-2,NA,NA,CASSPSMNAPGTDTQYF,TGTGCCAGCAGCCCGAGTATGAACGCTCCCGGCACAGATACGCAGTATTTT
TRBJ2-5,TRBV7-6,NA,NA,CASGYRVGETQYF,TGTGCCAGCGGCTACAGGGTCGGGGAGACCCAGTACTTC
TRBJ2-1,TRBV7-2,NA,NA,CASSSGIINNEQFF,TGTGCCAGCAGCTCCGGGATTATCAACAATGAGCAGTTCTTC
TRBJ1-1,TRBV20-1,few,TRBD1,CSADRTGMNTEAFF,TGCAGTGCTGACCGGACAGGAATGAACACTGAAGCTTTCTTT
TRBJ1-4,TRBV6-6,few,NA,CASIGARTSPEKLFF,TGTGCCAGCATCGGCGCCCGAACCTCGCCTGAAAAACTGTTTTTT
TRBJ2-1,TRBV11-2,few,NA,CASSSVQGSSYNEQFF,TGTGCCAGCAGCTCCGTACAGGGTAGCTCCTACAATGAGCAGTTCTTC
TRBJ2-3,TRBV27,few,NA,CASGPWELPGDTQYF,TGTGCCAGCGGTCCGTGGGAACTACCGGGCGATACGCAGTATTTT
TRBJ2-5,TRBV5-1,NA,NA,CASSEHRVFQETQYF,TGCGCCAGCAGTGAACACAGGGTGTTTCAAGAGACCCAGTACTTC
TRBJ1-5,TRBV4-1,NA,TRBD1,CASSMDPGGLDSNQPQHF,TGCGCCAGCAGCATGGATCCAGGGGGCTTAGACAGCAATCAGCCCCAGCATTTT
TRBJ2-3,TRBV12-3/TRBV12-4,NA,NA,CASSPLRTQYF,TGTGCCAGCAGCCCTCTGAGAACGCAGTATTTT
TRBJ1-1,TRBV7-2,few,NA,CASSMDPRPIEAFF,TGTGCCAGCAGCATGGACCCCAGGCCGATCGAAGCTTTCTTT
TRBJ1-1,TRBV5-1,once,NA,CASSLQGFTEAFF,TGCGCCAGCAGCCTACAGGGATTCACTGAAGCTTTCTTT
TRBJ2-5,TRBV20-1,many,TRBD2,CSAKSFFSGGVETQYF,TGCAGTGCTAAATCCTTTTTTAGCGGGGGGGTAGAGACCCAGTACTTC
TRBJ1-1,TRBV6-2/TRBV6-3,NA,NA,CASSYRTAEAFF,TGTGCCAGCAGTTACCGGACTGCTGAAGCTTTCTTT
TRBJ1-2,TRBV2,NA,NA,CASSPTGVAGGYTF,TGTGCCAGCAGTCCGACGGGGGTGGCGGGCGGCTACACCTTC
TRBJ2-2,TRBV5-1,NA,NA,CASSLQDRQAGELFF,TGCGCCAGCAGCTTGCAGGACCGCCAGGCCGGGGAGCTGTTTTTT
TRBJ2-7,TRBV7-9,NA,NA,CASSRRIRDPSGEQYF,TGTGCCAGCAGCCGGAGGATCAGGGACCCGAGTGGCGAGCAGTACTTC
TRBJ2-7,TRBV29-1,NA,TRBD1,CSVEGTGVNEQYF,TGCAGCGTTGAAGGGACAGGGGTCAACGAGCAGTACTTC
TRBJ2-4,TRBV4-2,few,NA,CASSHGLELGKNIQYF,TGTGCCAGCAGCCATGGGCTTGAGTTGGGCAAAAACATTCAGTACTTC
TRBJ2-1,TRBV2,many,TRBD2,CATHRTSGGSSEFF,TGTGCCACCCACCGGACTAGCGGGGGGTCTTCCGAGTTCTTC
TRBJ1-5,TRBV20-1,NA,NA,CSARLGYSNQPQHF,TGCAGTGCTAGACTGGGTTATAGCAATCAGCCCCAGCATTTT
TRBJ2-3,TRBV10-3,NA,TRBD2,CASKRDGSTDTQYF,TGTGCCTCGAAGCGGGACGGAAGCACAGATACGCAGTATTTT
TRBJ1-2,TRBV6-2/TRBV6-3,NA,NA,CASSTPGRSSAVHGYTF,TGTGCCAGCAGTACCCCGGGACGATCTTCGGCGGTGCATGGCTACACCTTC
TRBJ1-2,TRBV20-1,NA,NA,CSARYRVVYGYTF,TGCAGTGCTAGATATAGGGTAGTATATGGCTACACCTTC
TRBJ2-6,TRBV7-9,few,NA,CASSHGGVGANVLTF,TGTGCCAGCAGCCACGGGGGCGTTGGGGCCAACGTCCTGACTTTC
TRBJ1-6,TRBV10-3,NA,NA,CAISEWVESPLHF,TGTGCCATCAGTGAGTGGGTGGAATCACCCCTCCACTTT
TRBJ1-6,TRBV20-1,NA,NA,CSATLPGFNSPLHF,TGCAGTGCAACCTTACCGGGTTTCAATTCACCCCTCCACTTT
TRBJ2-1,TRBV9,NA,TRBD2,CASSVATGGEQFF,TGTGCCAGCAGCGTAGCTACGGGGGGTGAGCAGTTCTTC
TRBJ1-2,TRBV5-1,NA,NA,CASAAGQLYGYTF,TGCGCCAGCGCCGCTGGGCAGTTGTATGGCTACACCTTC
TRBJ1-5,TRBV7-9,few,NA,CASSLSHSNQPQHF,TGTGCCAGCAGCTTATCCCATAGCAATCAGCCCCAGCATTTT
TRBJ1-6,TRBV4-3,few,NA,CASSQVKTQNSPLHF,TGCGCCAGCAGCCAAGTAAAGACACAGAATTCACCCCTCCACTTT
TRBJ2-4,TRBV20-1,few,NA,CSAGIRTKNIQYF,TGCAGTGCCGGTATCAGAACCAAAAACATTCAGTACTTC
TRBJ2-1,TRBV11-2,NA,NA,CASSPPLYNEQFF,TGTGCCAGCAGCCCCCCACTCTACAATGAGCAGTTCTTC
TRBJ1-1,TRBV12-3/TRBV12-4,few,NA,CASSLSRGGRAFF,TGTGCCAGCAGTTTAAGTAGGGGAGGAAGGGCTTTCTTT